This T cell receptor beta chain was retrieved from a study of cytomegalovirus exposure and HLA in healthy donors (dated by TCRdb to 2016 to 2017). Regarding the complete study: In an earlier analysis of approximately 640 of the donors, 276 Gb of sequence data and 100 million or so unique TCR beta sequences from 150 million to 200 million T cells were reported. In an earlier analysis of roughly 540 of the donors, high-throughput TCR beta sequencing was used to judge whether each TCR beta V gene segment behaved as functional or pseudogenic. Every repertoire in the discovery cohort had been generated on one and the same sequencing platform. HLA typing included class I and class II loci at four-digit resolution. In the later analysis, no new phenotypic data were used to find candidate immune exposures; instead, reliance was placed on TCR beta sequences and their occurrence across donors. Donor age, sex, ethnicity and CMV serostatus were compiled together with the repertoire data. Of the approximately 370 genotyped donors, roughly 76% were placed in the genetic ancestry cluster associated with self-reported Caucasian donors. To predict cytomegalovirus infection status, the study brought together high-throughput TCR immunosequencing, statistical association of individual TCRs with disease status, and machine learning. The study aimed to test whether signatures of past pathogen exposure could be identified by cataloging public T cell receptors. Four to six DR-DQ haplotypes were handled as single units for association and clustering because linkage in the cohort was strong. A later analysis re-analyzed previously published TCR beta repertoires from 666 donors and added high-resolution HLA genotyping to study TCR occurrence patterns. In a later genetic analysis, genome-wide SNP genotypes for about 65% of the roughly 670 donors were used, and that subset was treated as a discovery cohort. Roughly 300 gigabases of sequencing data and around 87 million unique TCR sequences were included in an early release covering under 650 HLA-typed donors. Across approximately 400 genotyped donors of the cohort, an average of about 250,000 unique TCR beta nucleotide sequences per donor were sequenced, and around 20% of those sequences were non-productive. The T cell repertoires of 666 subjects were profiled by immunosequencing and related to cytomegalovirus serostatus. Typing coverage varied by locus: roughly 620-630 donors for A, B, C, DRB1 and DQB1; approximately 560 for DQA1; around 610 for DPA1; 400 to 480 for DPB1. In addition to the first cohort of approximately 670 subjects, a separate validation cohort of approximately 130 different subjects was used. Broad study findings and their caveats: In this cohort, only TCR beta chains were sequenced, and detectable features were limited by the absence of alpha or paired-chain data. When HLA alleles, especially DR and DQ, strongly co-occurred, attributing TCR associations to individual alleles was difficult. The authors suggested that the approach could potentially be extended to other disease states and immunological phenotypes. Linkage disequilibrium might explain the correlated functional status among segregating V segments, but an unknown experimental factor could not be excluded. Because HLA typing was unavailable for some donors at each locus, only the typed subset was used in association tests. An earlier analysis of 450 to 750 of the donors showed that most TCR beta V segments appeared in productive rearrangements either about 87% or about 30% of the time, which broadly matched IMGT annotations. The 87-base-pair reads could not distinguish some IMGT-functional V segments, including TRBV6-2 and TRBV6-3, so those segments were excluded. Most CMV-associated TCR beta chains appeared to be HLA-restricted in a later analysis, and the HLA associations seemed to be driven largely by CMV exposure. The study gave a list of over 150 TCR beta chains associated with cytomegalovirus. About 17 rarely observed V segments, including chromosome 9 orphons, were excluded from the earlier analysis of approximately 500 of the donors because counts were too low. While some public TCRs were present in many individuals, most TCR sequences turned up only very rarely across donors. At a false discovery rate of 0.05, a later analysis linked around 17,000 TCR beta sequences to specific HLA alleles. According to a later analysis, parvovirus B19, influenza, CMV and Epstein-Barr virus appeared linked to several top co-occurrence clusters. A later genetic analysis associated a missense DCLRE1C variant with V-gene and J-gene trimming of TCR beta chains, and an independent cohort replicated the association. The presence/absence analyses assumed that sequencing depth was roughly uniform across donors, and that assumption may not be true. A later analysis found that TCR association rates varied across HLA loci, with DRB1 alleles showing the most associated TCRs and HLA-C alleles the fewest. A group of highly shared sequence variants was considered likely to be a technical artifact of the sequencing pipeline. Three of the identified cytomegalovirus-associated TCR beta chains were confirmed in vitro to be specific for cytomegalovirus antigens. For the cohort, immune exposure information was limited to CMV serostatus. Compared with equally common non-associated chains, HLA-associated TCR beta chains in a later analysis were more clonally expanded and had lower generation probabilities. Compared with the approximately 700-donor mean, donors in an Asian-associated ancestry cluster had fewer N-insertions in productive TCRs, according to a later genetic analysis. In both the original and validation cohorts, the classifier was reported to diagnose cytomegalovirus status with high specificity and sensitivity. A further reported finding was that TCR beta sequences accurately predicted the HLA-A and HLA-B alleles for most subjects in the first cohort.

In total, just over 650 healthy bone marrow donors made up the cohort. Cohort members were all nominally healthy when sampled, although unrecorded immune exposures were likely present. The donor tested CMV seronegative and was one of the 352 seronegative cohort members. A peripheral blood sample was collected from each donor, and TCR beta sequencing was performed on peripheral blood mononuclear cells. Genomic DNA extraction from the blood cell samples was performed with the Qiagen DNeasy Blood Extraction Kit. Note on this clone: The clone's antigen remains unknown. No base-level quality is on record; no much larger clone is a single base apart.

Library preparation used the immunoSEQ multiplex PCR assay. The multiplex PCR relied on a mix of 60 forward primers for TCR Vbeta segments and 13 reverse primers for TCR Jbeta segments. Amplification of the CDR3 region of rearranged TCR beta genes was performed with a multiplex PCR assay on genomic DNA. Amplified TCR beta libraries were sequenced as 87-base-pair reads on the Illumina HiSeq System. Under the source paper's analysis protocol: In a later analysis, some 80 million unique TCR beta chains were counted across the 500 to 700 repertoires, and roughly 9.9 million of these chains were shared by at least two donors. To remove PCR and sequencing errors, raw reads were error-corrected and collapsed into unique sequences using a nearest-neighbor algorithm that merged closely related sequences. V, D and J gene segments were assigned by aligning CDR3 sequences to IMGT reference sequences. For a sequence to be retained, at least a six-nucleotide match to both a V gene segment and a J gene segment was required. A rearrangement counted as productive if the CDR3 had no stop codons and remained in frame with V and J, and every other rearrangement counted as non-productive. Following IMGT convention, CDR3 was defined as the stretch from the second conserved V-encoded cysteine to the conserved J-encoded phenylalanine. Sequences without an unambiguous match to a single V gene segment were excluded from the earlier analysis of about 600 of the donors. In an earlier analysis of a few hundred of the donors, V segments were called functional above 56.7% productive rearrangements and were called segregating when the between-donor standard deviation exceeded 5%. A statistical classification framework was built to diagnose cytomegalovirus status from the catalog of TCR beta chain sequences. In a later analysis, TCR nucleotide sequences were compared against IMGT/GENE-DB human TR gene sequences so that V and J genes could be assigned. A later analysis assigned CDR3 sequences and most-parsimonious VDJ recombination scenarios with the TCRdist pipeline. In a later analysis, each TCR beta chain was defined by its CDR3 amino acid sequence together with its V-gene family, and reads lacking a unique V-gene family were excluded. In a later analysis, 450 to 600 highly shared, low-generation-probability nucleotide sequences were removed to address suspected cross-contamination and a sequencing artifact. For each public chain, a later analysis derived a clonal expansion index from normalized ranks of inferred template counts within each repertoire. A later analysis computed generation probabilities with a VDJ recombination model fitted to out-of-frame rearrangements, and checked the results against IGoR. In a later analysis, TCR-TCR, TCR-HLA and TCR-CMV co-occurrence was scored with hypergeometric tests, and a repertoire-size bias correction was applied to TCR pairs. In a later analysis, false discovery rates were estimated by permuting HLA or CMV assignments 20 times. In a later analysis, co-occurring TCRs were grouped using DBSCAN, and TCRdist sequence similarity was added for clustering within HLA-allele-positive subsets. Repertoires with fewer than 30,000 or more than 120,000 public chains were left out of co-occurrence clustering, as were five repertoires with anomalous nucleotide sharing. TCRdb obtained this table from immuneACCESS and retained in-frame rearrangements with V and J assigned. These tables miss some clones; where compared with another copy, unresolved V genes account for less than half of the shortfall, and the remainder is unexplained. V and J calls and clone size are those listed in that table; D and trimming were worked out from the DNA. Across this sample there are some 160,000 clones, with 77% seen only once. 1.5% to 2% of the sample is in the top ten clones.

Sequences LGHNA (CDR1) and YSLEER (CDR2) are obtained from the germline V gene. From its cysteine to its phenylalanine, the CDR3 spans 12 amino acids. The retained sequence is limited to the CDR3, 36 bases, with the frame set at the first base. V is trimmed back by 6 bases and J by 11 bases, and the junction contains 8 bases that no gene match accounts for. The receptor comes from a woman aged 25 to 39 in good health and CMV-seronegative. The chain couples TRBV4-3 to TRBJ1-1, and TRBD1 aligns with 8 junction nucleotides. The specimen sequenced was PBMCs. This receptor carries the CDR3 CASSLNRQGAFF. The DNA reads TGCGCCAGCAGTTTAAACCGACAGGGGGCTTTCTTT.